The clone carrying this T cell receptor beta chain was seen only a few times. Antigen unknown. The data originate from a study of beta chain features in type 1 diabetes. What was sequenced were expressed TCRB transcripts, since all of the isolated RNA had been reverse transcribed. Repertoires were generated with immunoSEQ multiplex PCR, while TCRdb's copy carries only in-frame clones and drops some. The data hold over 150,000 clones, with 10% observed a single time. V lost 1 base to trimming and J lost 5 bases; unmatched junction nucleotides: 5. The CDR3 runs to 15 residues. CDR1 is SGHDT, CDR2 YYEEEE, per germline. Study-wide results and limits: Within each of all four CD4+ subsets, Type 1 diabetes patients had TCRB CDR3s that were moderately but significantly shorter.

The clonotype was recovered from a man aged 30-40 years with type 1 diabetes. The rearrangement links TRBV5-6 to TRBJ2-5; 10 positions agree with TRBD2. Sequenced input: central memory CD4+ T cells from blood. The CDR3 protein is CASSLRLAGGETQYF. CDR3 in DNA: TGTGCCAGCAGCTTGAGACTAGCGGGCGGGGAGACCCAGTACTTC. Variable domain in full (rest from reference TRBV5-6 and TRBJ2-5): DAGVTQSPTHLIKTRGQQVTLRCSPKSGHDTVSWYQQALGQGPQFIFQYYEEEERQRGNFPDRFSGHQFPNYSSELNVNALLLGDSALYLCASSLRLAGGETQYFGPGTRLLVL.